This T cell receptor (beta chain) was recovered during a study of identical twins. Trimming took 2 bases from V and 4 from J; bases not matched to a gene: 12. CDR1 is SGHAT and CDR2 is FQNNGV in the germline V gene. CDR3 length: 18 residues. TCRdb re-analysed the 5' RACE reads in MiXCR, keeping a single row per CDR3 protein. The profile shows a few hundred thousand distinct CDR3 sequences, approximately 11% of them singletons. These same records also appear under a second study, on yellow fever vaccine responses in identical twins.

The chain recombines TRBV11-2 with TRBJ2-2; 8 bases are a match to TRBD1. Sequencing was done on a sample of memory (CD45RO+) T cells sorted from blood. The TCR originated in a woman aged 18-29 years in good health. Written as DNA, the CDR3 is TGTGCCAGCAGCTTACGGGGCCGGTCAGGGGGCGGCACCGGGGAGCTGTTTTTT. This codes for CASSLRGRSGGGTGELFF. The full variable domain, completed using reference TRBV11-2 and TRBJ2-2, is EAGVAQSPRYKIIEKRQSVAFWCNPISGHATLYWYQQILGQGPKLLIQFQNNGVVDDSQLPKDRFSAERLKGVDSTLKIQPAKLEDSAVYLCASSLRGRSGGGTGELFFGEGSRLTVL.